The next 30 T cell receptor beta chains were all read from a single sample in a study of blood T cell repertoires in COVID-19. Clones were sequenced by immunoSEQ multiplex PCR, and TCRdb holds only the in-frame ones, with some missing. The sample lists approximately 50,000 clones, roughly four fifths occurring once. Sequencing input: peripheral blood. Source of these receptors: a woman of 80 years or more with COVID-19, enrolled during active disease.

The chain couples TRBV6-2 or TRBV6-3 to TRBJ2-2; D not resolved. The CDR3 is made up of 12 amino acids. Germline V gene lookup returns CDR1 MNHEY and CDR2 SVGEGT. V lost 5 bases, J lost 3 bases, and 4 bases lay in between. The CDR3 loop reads CASSLDTGELFF. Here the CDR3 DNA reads TGTGCCAGCAGTCTAGACACCGGGGAGCTGTTTTTT.

CDR3 DNA: TGTGCCAGTAGGACCACAGGGGTTTTTTATGGCTACACCTTC. Its translation is CASRTTGVFYGYTF. The chain recombines TRBV19 with TRBJ1-2; 7 bases are a match to TRBD1. J gave up 5 bases and V 6 bases, and 9 bases lay outside the gene matches. Germline CDR1 is LNHDA and CDR2 is SQIVND (reference sequence). CDR3 length: 14 amino acids.

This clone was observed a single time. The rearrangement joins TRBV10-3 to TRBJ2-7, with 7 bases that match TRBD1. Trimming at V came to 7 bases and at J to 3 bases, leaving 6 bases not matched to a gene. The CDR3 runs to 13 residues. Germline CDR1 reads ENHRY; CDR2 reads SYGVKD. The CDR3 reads CAIKPGQNYEQYF. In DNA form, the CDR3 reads TGTGCCATCAAGCCGGGACAGAACTACGAGCAGTACTTC.

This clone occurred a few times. The CDR3 region is CSVDGGSGNQPQHF. The CDR3 region has the DNA TGCAGCGTTGACGGCGGGAGTGGCAATCAGCCCCAGCATTTT. The chain links TRBV29-1 to TRBJ1-5; D gene unclear. Germline CDR1 is SQVTM and CDR2 is ANQGSEA. This CDR3 region has 14 residues. Deletions cut 3 bases from V and 2 bases from J, with 11 bases between.

In DNA, the CDR3 is TGTGCCAGCTCACCTCTCGGCGGGCTAGCGGGAGGTGGTGAGCAGTTCTTC. Translation gives CASSPLGGLAGGGEQFF. This chain links TRBV18 with TRBJ2-1; 11 bases agree with TRBD2. V lost 3 bases, J lost 9 bases, and 13 bases stayed unmatched. CDR3 length: 17 residues. CDR1 KGHSH and CDR2 LQKENI come from the germline V gene.

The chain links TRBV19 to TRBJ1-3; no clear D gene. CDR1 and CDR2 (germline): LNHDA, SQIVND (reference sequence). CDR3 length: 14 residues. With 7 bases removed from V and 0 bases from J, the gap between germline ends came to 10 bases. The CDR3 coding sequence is TGTGCCAGTATCCCAGGTGACTCTGGAAACACCATATATTTT. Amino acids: CASIPGDSGNTIYF.

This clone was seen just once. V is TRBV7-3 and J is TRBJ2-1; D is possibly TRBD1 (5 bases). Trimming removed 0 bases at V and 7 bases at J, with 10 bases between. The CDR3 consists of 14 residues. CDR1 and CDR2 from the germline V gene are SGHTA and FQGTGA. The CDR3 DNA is TGTGCCAGCAGCTTAACTGGGCAGGGAAATGAGCAGTTCTTC. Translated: CASSLTGQGNEQFF.

The CDR3 nucleotides are TGTGCCAGCAGCTCCGGGACTAGCGAGCAGTTCTTC. It encodes CASSSGTSEQFF. The chain employs TRBV7-9 and TRBJ2-1; 9 bases fit TRBD2. Germline values: CDR1 SEHNR, CDR2 FQNEAQ (reference sequence). The CDR3 totals 12 residues. V was clipped by 4 bases and J by 10 bases; unmatched bases: 2.

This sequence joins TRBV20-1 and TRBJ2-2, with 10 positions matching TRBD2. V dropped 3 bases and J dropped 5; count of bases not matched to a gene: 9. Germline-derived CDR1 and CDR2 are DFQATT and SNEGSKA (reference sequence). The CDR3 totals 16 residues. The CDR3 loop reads CSASRLAGVRTGELFF. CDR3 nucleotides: TGCAGTGCTAGTAGGCTAGCGGGAGTTCGGACCGGGGAGCTGTTTTTT.

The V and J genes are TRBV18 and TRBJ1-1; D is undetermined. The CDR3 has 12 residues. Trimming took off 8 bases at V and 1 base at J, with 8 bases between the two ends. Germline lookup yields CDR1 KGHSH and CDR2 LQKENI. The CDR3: CASRTTNTEAFF. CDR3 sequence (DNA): TGTGCCAGCCGAACAACGAACACTGAAGCTTTCTTT.

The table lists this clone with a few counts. The CDR3 here is CASAPQASGNTIYF. Here the CDR3 DNA reads TGCGCCAGTGCCCCCCAAGCTTCTGGAAACACCATATATTTT. V gene TRBV5-1 combines with J gene TRBJ1-3, with unresolved D. The CDR3 runs 14 residues. Germline values: CDR1 SGHRS, CDR2 YFSETQ. V shed 8 bases and J shed 1 base, with 13 bases lying between them.

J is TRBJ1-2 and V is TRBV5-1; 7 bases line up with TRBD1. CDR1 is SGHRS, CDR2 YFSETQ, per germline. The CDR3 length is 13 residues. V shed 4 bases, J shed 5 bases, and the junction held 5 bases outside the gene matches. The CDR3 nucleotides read TGCGCCAGCAGCCCCGACAGGGATTATGGCTACACCTTC. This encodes CASSPDRDYGYTF.

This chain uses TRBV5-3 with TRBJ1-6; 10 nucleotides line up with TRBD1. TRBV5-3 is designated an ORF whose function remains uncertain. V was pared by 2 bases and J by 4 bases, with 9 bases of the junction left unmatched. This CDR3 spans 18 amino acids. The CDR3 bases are TGTGCCAGAAGCTTACAGGGACAGGGGATGGTGTATAATTCACCCCTCCACTTT. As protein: CARSLQGQGMVYNSPLHF.

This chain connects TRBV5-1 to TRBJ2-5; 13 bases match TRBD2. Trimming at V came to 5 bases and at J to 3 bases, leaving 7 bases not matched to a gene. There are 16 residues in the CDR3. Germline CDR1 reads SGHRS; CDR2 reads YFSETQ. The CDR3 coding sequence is TGCGCCAGCAGACAGGGACTAGCGGGGAGAGAAGAGACCCAGTACTTC. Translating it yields CASRQGLAGREETQYF. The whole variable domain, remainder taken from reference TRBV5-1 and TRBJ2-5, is KAGVTQTPRYLIKTRGQQVTLSCSPISGHRSVSWYQQTPGQGLQFLFEYFSETQRNKGNFPGRFSGRQFSNSRSEMNVSTLELGDSALYLCASRQGLAGREETQYFGPGTRLLVL.

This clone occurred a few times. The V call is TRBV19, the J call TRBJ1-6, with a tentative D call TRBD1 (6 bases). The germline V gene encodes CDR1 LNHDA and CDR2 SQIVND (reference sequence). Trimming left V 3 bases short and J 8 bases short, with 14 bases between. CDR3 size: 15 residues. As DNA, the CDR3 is TGTGCCAGTAGTATTAGGACAGAGGTTCATTCACCCCTCCACTTT. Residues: CASSIRTEVHSPLHF.

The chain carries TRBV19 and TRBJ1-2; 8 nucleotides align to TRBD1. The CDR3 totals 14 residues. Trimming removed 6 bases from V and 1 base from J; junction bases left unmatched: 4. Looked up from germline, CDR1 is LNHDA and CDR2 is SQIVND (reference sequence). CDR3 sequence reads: CASRETGVNYGYTF. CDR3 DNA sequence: TGTGCCAGTAGAGAGACAGGGGTTAACTATGGCTACACCTTC.

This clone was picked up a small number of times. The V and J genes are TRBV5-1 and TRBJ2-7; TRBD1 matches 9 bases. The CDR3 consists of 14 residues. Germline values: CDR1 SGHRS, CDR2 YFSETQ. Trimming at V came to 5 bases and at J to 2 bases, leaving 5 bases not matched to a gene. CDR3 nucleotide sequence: TGCGCCAGCAGGTTAGGGACAGGGACCTACGAGCAGTACTTC. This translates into CASRLGTGTYEQYF.

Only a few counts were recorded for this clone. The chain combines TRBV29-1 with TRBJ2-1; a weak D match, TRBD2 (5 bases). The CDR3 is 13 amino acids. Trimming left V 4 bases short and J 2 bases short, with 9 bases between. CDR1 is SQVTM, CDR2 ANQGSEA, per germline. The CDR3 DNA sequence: TGCAGCGTTGGCGCTAGCACCTACAATGAGCAGTTCTTC. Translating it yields CSVGASTYNEQFF.

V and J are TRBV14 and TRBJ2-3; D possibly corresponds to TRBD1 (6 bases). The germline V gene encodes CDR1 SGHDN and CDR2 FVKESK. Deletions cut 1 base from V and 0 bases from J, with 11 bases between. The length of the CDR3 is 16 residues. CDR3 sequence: CASSQVGGTSTDTQYF. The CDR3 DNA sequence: TGTGCCAGCAGCCAAGTAGGGGGAACCAGCACAGATACGCAGTATTTT.

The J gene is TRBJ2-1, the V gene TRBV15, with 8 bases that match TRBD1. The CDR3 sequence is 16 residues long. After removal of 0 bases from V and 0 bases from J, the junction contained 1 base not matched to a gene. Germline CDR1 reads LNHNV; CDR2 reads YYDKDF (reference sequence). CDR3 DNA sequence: TGTGCCACCAGCAGAGATACAGGGGGCTCCTACAATGAGCAGTTCTTC. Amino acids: CATSRDTGGSYNEQFF.

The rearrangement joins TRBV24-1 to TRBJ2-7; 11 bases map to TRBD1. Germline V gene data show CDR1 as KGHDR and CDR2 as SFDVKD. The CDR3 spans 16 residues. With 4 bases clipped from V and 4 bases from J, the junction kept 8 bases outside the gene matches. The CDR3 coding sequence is TGTGCCACCAGTGAGGGGGGGACAGGGGGTCCGTACGAGCAGTACTTC. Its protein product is CATSEGGTGGPYEQYF.

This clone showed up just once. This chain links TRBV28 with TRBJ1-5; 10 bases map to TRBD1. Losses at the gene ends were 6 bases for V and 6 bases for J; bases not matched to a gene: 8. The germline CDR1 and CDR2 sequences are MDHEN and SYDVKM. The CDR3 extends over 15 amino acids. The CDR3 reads CASSPGQGEGQPQHF. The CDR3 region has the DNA TGTGCCAGCAGCCCAGGACAGGGGGAGGGTCAGCCCCAGCATTTT.

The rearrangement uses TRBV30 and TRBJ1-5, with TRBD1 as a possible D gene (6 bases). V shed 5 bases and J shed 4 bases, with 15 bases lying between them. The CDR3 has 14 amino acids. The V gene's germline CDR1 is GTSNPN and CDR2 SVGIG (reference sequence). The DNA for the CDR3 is TGTGCCTGGGCTCTACAGGGTTGGAATCAGCCCCAGCATTTT. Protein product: CAWALQGWNQPQHF.

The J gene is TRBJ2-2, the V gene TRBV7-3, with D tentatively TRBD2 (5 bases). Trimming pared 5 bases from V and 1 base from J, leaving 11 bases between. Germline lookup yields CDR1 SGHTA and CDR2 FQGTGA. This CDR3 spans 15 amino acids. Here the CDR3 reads CASSHGIQNTGELFF. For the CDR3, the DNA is TGTGCCAGCAGCCACGGGATCCAGAACACCGGGGAGCTGTTTTTT.

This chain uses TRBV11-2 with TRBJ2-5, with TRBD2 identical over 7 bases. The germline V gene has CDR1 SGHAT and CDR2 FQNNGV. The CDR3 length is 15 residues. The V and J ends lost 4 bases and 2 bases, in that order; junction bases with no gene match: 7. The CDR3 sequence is CASSSRPSGQETQYF. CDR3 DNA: TGTGCCAGCAGCTCCCGCCCTAGCGGACAAGAGACCCAGTACTTC. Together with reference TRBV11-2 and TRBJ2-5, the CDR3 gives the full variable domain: EAGVAQSPRYKIIEKRQSVAFWCNPISGHATLYWYQQILGQGPKLLIQFQNNGVVDDSQLPKDRFSAERLKGVDSTLKIQPAKLEDSAVYLCASSSRPSGQETQYFGPGTRLLVL.

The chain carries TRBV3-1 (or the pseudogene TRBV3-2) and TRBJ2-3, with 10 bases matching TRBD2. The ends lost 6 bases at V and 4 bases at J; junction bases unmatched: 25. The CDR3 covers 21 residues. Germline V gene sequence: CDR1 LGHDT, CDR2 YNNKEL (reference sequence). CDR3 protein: CASSQYRAGGSGRERADTQYF. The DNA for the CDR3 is TGTGCCAGCAGTCAATACAGGGCCGGAGGGAGCGGGAGGGAGCGGGCAGATACGCAGTATTTT.

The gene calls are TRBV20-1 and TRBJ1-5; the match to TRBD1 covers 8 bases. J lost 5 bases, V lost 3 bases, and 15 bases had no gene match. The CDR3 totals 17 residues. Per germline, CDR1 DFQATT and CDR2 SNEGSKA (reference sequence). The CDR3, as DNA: TGCAGTGCTAGTAGGGTCCAGGGGGCGATTGTGGATCAGCCCCAGCATTTT. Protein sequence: CSASRVQGAIVDQPQHF.

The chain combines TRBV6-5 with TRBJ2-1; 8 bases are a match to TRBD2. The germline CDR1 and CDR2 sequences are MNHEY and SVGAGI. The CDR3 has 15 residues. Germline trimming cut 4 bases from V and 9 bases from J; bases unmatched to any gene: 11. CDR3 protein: CASSFISGDSSEQFF. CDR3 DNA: TGTGCCAGCAGTTTTATTAGCGGGGATAGTAGTGAGCAGTTCTTC.

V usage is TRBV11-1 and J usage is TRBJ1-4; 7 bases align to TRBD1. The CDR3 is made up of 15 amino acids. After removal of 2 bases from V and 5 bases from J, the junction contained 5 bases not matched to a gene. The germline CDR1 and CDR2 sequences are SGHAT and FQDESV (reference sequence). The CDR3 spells CASSLRGQRNEKLFF. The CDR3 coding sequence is TGTGCCAGCAGCTTACGGGGACAGAGGAATGAAAAACTGTTTTTT.

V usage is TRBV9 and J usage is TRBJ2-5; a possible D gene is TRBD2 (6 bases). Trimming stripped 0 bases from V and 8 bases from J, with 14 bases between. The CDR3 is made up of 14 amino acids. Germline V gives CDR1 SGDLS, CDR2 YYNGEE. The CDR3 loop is CASSVGRDLGTQYF. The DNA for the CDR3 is TGTGCCAGCAGCGTAGGAAGGGACTTGGGTACCCAGTACTTC.